This TCR beta chain was obtained from a study of T cells in Graves' hyperthyroidism and ophthalmopathy. The wider study: Peripheral blood samples were taken at initial diagnosis, prior to any treatment.

There were TCR beta CDR3 regions amplified from RNA transcripts. The HTBI set primed first-round TCR CDR3 RT-PCR. TCRdb independently ran MiXCR on the multiplex PCR reads; one entry per CDR3 protein. The sample contains about 620,000 distinct CDR3 sequences, roughly 15% of which appear only once. This CDR3 is 13 amino acids long. Per the germline V gene, CDR1 is SGHVS and CDR2 is FQNEAQ. Trimming cost V 8 bases and J 3 bases, with 11 bases left between them. General study results and limits: Ophthalmopathy, as predicted by the model, came a median about seven months after the prediction.

This clonotype was picked up many times. Its antigen is unknown. The sequenced sample was blood. The rearrangement joins TRBV7-8 to TRBJ2-1; the D gene is possibly TRBD1 (6 bases). The TCR comes from a young woman with Graves' hyperthyroidism. CDR3 region: CASSPQGYNEQFF. The CDR3 DNA reads TGTGCCAGCTCACCACAGGGCTACAATGAGCAGTTCTTC.